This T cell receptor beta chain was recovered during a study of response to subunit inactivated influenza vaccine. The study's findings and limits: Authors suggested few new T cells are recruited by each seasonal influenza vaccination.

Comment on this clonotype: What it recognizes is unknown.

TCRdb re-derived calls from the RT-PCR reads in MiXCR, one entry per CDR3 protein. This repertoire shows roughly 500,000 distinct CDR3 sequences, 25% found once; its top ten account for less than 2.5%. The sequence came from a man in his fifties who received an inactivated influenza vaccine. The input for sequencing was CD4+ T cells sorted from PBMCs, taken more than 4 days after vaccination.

As DNA, the CDR3 is TGCAGTGCTAGAAACTTCGACAGGGCCTACGAGCAGTACTTC. This encodes CSARNFDRAYEQYF. The chain uses TRBV20-1 and TRBJ2-7; TRBD1 matches at 7 bases. Unmatched junction bases numbered 6, after V lost 2 bases and J lost 2 bases. This CDR3 contains 14 residues. The germline V gene has CDR1 DFQATT and CDR2 SNEGSKA (reference sequence).